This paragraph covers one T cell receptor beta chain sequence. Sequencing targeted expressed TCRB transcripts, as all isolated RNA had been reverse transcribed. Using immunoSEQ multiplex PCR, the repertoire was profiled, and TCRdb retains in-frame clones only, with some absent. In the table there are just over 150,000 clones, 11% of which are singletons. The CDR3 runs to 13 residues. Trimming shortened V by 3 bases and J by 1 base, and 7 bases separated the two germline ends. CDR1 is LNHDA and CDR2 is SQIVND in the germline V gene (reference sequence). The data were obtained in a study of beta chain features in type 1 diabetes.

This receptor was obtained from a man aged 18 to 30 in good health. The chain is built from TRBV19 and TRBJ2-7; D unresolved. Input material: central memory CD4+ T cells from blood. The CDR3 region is CASSIHRSYEQYF. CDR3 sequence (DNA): TGTGCCAGTAGTATCCACCGGTCCTACGAGCAGTACTTC.